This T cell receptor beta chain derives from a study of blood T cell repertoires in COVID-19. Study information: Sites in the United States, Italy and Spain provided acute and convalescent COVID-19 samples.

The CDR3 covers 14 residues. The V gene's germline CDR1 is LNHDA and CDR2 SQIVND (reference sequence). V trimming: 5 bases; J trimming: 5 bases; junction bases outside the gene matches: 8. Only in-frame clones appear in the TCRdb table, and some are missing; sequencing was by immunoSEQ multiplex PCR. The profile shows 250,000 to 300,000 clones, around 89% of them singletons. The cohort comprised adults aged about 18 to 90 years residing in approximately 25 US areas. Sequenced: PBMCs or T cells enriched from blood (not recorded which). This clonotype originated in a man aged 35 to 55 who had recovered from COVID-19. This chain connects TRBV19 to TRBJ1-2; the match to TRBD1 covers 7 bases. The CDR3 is CASSPDRVTYGYTF. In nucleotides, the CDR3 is TGTGCCAGTAGTCCCGACAGGGTTACTTATGGCTACACCTTC.